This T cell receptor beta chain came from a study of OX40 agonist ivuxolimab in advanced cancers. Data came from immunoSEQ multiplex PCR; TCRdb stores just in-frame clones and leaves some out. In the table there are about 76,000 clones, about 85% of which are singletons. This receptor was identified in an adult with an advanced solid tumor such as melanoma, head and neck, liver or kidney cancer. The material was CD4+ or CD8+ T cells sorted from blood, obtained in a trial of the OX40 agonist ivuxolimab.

The DNA for the CDR3 is TGTGCCAGCAGTCGACAGGGGAACTATGGCTACACCTTC. This translates into CASSRQGNYGYTF. The rearrangement uses TRBV27 and TRBJ1-2; 8 nucleotides match TRBD1. The CDR3 covers 13 residues. V shed 5 bases and J 2 bases; nucleotides not matched to a gene: 1. Germline V gene sequence: CDR1 MNHEY, CDR2 SMNVEV (reference sequence).